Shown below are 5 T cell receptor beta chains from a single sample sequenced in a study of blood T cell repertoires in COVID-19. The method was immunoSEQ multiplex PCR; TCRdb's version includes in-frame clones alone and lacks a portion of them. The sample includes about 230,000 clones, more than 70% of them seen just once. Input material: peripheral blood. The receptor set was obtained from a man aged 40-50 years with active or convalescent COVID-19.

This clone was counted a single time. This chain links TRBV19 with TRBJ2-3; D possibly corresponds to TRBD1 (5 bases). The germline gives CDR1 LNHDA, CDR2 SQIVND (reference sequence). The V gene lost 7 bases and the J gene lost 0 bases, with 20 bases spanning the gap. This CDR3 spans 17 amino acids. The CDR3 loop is CASTPRSRAISTDTQYF. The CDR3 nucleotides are TGTGCCAGTACCCCCCGGAGCAGGGCGATTAGCACAGATACGCAGTATTTT.

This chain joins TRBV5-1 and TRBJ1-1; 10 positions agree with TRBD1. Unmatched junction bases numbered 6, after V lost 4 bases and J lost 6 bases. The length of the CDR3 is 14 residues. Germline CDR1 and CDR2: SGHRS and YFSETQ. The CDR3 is CASSPGQGEAEAFF. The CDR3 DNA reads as TGCGCCAGCAGCCCCGGACAGGGGGAAGCTGAAGCTTTCTTT.

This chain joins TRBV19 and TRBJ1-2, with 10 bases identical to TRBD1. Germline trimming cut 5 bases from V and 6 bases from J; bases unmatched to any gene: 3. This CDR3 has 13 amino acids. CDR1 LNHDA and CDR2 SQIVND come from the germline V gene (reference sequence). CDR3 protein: CASSGTGADGYTF. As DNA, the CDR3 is TGTGCCAGTAGTGGGACAGGGGCCGATGGCTACACCTTC.

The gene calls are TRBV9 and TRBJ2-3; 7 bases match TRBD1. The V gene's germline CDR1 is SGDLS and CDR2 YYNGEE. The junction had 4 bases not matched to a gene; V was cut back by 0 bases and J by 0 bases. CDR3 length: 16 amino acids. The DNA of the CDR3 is TGTGCCAGCAGCGTAGGACAGGGTAAGAGCACAGATACGCAGTATTTT. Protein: CASSVGQGKSTDTQYF.

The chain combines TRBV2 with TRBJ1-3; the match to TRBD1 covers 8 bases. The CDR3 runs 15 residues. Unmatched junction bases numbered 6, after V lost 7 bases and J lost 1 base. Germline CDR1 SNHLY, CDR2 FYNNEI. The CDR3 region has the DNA TGTGCCAGCAATGGACAGGGTGTATCTGGAAACACCATATATTTT. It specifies CASNGQGVSGNTIYF.